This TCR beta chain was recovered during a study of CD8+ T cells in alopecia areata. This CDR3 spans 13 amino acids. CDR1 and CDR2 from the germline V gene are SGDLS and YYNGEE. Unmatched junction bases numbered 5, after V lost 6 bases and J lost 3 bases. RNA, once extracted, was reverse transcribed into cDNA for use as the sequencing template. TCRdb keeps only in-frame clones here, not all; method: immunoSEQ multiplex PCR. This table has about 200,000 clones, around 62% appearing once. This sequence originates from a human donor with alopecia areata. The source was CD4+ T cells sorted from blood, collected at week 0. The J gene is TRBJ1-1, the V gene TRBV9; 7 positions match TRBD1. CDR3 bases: TGTGCCAGCAAAGGGACAGCGCACACTGAAGCTTTCTTT. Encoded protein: CASKGTAHTEAFF.